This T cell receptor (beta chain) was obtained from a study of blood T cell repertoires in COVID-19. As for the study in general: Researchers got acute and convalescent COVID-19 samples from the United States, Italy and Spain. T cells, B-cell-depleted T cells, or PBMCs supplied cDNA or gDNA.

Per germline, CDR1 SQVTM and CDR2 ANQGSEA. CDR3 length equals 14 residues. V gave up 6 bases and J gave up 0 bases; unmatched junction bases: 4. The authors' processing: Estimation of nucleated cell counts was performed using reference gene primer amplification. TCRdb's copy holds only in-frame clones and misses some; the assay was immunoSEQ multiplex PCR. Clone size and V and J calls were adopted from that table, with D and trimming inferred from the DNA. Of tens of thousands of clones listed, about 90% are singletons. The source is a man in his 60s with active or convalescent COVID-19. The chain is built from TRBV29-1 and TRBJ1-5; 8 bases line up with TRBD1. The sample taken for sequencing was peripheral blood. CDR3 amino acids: CSVGTGYSNQPQHF. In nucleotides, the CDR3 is TGCAGCGTGGGGACAGGTTATAGCAATCAGCCCCAGCATTTT.